This passage covers 28 T cell receptor beta chains from one sample sequenced in a study of vaccination effects on CD4 cells after COVID-19. The data were produced by immunoSEQ multiplex PCR, yet TCRdb's version contains in-frame clones alone and is incomplete. The sample lists 30,000 or so clones; 70% to 85% were seen once. These receptors have no known antigen. Prior to sequencing, the ViraFEST assay stimulated PBMC with viral peptide pools, which expanded the antigen-specific CD4+ T cells. Isolating CD4+ T cells followed roughly ten days of culture. A PCR test confirmed that the person had SARS-CoV-2 infection between March and December 2020. Sequenced here: CD4+ T cells from PBMCs cultured with a peptide pool, sampled before COVID-19 vaccination. Receptors were obtained from a human donor who had a prior SARS-CoV-2 infection.

The chain carries TRBV20-1 and TRBJ2-3; TRBD2 might be the D (6 bases). This CDR3 is 15 amino acids long. The V and J ends lost 3 bases and 7 bases respectively, with 20 bases between them. CDR1 is DFQATT, CDR2 SNEGSKA, per germline (reference sequence). As DNA, the CDR3 is TGCAGTGCTAGTCGACCCGGGACTTCCCCTTATACGCAGTATTTT. Protein product: CSASRPGTSPYTQYF.

This clone came up a few times. The gene calls are TRBV5-5 and TRBJ2-2, with 7 bases lining up with TRBD1. Trimming took 0 bases from V and 2 from J; bases not matched to a gene: 4. The CDR3 loop spans 16 amino acids. CDR1 and CDR2 (germline): SGHKS, YYEKEE (reference sequence). CDR3 in DNA: TGTGCCAGCAGCTTGGGGGGGACAGTCAACACCGGGGAGCTGTTTTTT. It translates to CASSLGGTVNTGELFF. Full variable domain (remainder filled in from reference TRBV5-5 and TRBJ2-2): DAGVTQSPTHLIKTRGQQVTLRCSPISGHKSVSWYQQVLGQGPQFIFQYYEKEERGRGNFPDRFSARQFPNYSSELNVNALLLGDSALYLCASSLGGTVNTGELFFGEGSRLTVL.

This chain links TRBV18 with TRBJ2-6; perhaps TRBD2 as D (6 bases). The V gene lost 6 bases and the J gene lost 1 base, with 16 bases spanning the gap. Germline V CDR1 and CDR2: KGHSH, LQKENI. This CDR3 is 17 amino acids long. The DNA of the CDR3 is TGTGCCAGCTCTCGCGGGGTACCCTCATCTGGGGCCAACGTCCTGACTTTC. Translated, it gives CASSRGVPSSGANVLTF.

The CDR3 is CASSLYRFGVGAKNIQYF. The CDR3 coding sequence is TGTGCCAGCAGCTTATATCGGTTCGGGGTGGGGGCCAAAAACATTCAGTACTTC. This chain connects TRBV7-9 to TRBJ2-4; D is possibly TRBD2 (5 bases). V was clipped by 2 bases and J by 1 base, with 18 bases between them. The germline CDR1 and CDR2 sequences are SEHNR and FQNEAQ (reference sequence). This CDR3 is 18 amino acids long.

A few counts support this clone. The chain recombines TRBV28 with TRBJ2-7; D unclear. The germline V gene encodes CDR1 MDHEN and CDR2 SYDVKM. This CDR3 is 12 amino acids long. V shed 3 bases and J shed 4 bases, with 7 bases lying between them. The CDR3 DNA reads as TGTGCCAGCAGTTTTTTGCGATACGAGCAGTACTTC. It is translated as CASSFLRYEQYF. The entire variable domain, with the rest obtained from reference TRBV28 and TRBJ2-7, is as follows: DVKVTQSSRYLVKRTGEKVFLECVQDMDHENMFWYRQDPGLGLRLIYFSYDVKMKEKGDIPEGYSVSREKKERFSLILESASTNQTSMYLCASSFLRYEQYFGPGTRLTVT.

CDR3 DNA sequence: TGTGCCAGCAGCCGGGGGGTAGATACGCAGTATTTT. Its protein product is CASSRGVDTQYF. This chain connects TRBV5-4 to TRBJ2-3, with TRBD2 identical over 7 bases. The CDR3 consists of 12 residues. The junction had 1 base not matched to a gene; V was cut back by 4 bases and J by 5 bases. CDR1 is SGHNT and CDR2 is YYREEE in the germline V gene (reference sequence).

This clone was recorded only once. This sequence joins TRBV15 and TRBJ2-7; 10 positions match TRBD2. CDR1 is LNHNV and CDR2 is YYDKDF in the germline V gene (reference sequence). CDR3 length: 17 amino acids. V lost 1 base and J lost 7; bases outside the gene matches: 13. The CDR3 sequence is CATSRVLTGTSDPEQYF. The DNA for the CDR3 is TGTGCCACCAGCAGAGTTTTAACCGGGACTAGCGACCCGGAGCAGTACTTC.

CDR3 coding DNA: TGTGCCAGCAGTTTTGCGGCGGAACACGCCATATATTTT. Translating it yields CASSFAAEHAIYF. V usage is TRBV12-3 or TRBV12-4 and J usage is TRBJ1-3, with D uncertain. This CDR3 spans 13 amino acids. The V gene lost 3 bases and the J gene lost 11 bases, with 14 bases spanning the gap.

The table lists this clone with a few counts. J is TRBJ2-2 and V is TRBV6-2 or TRBV6-3, with 7 bases aligning to TRBD1. CDR1 MNHEY and CDR2 SVGEGT come from the germline V gene. CDR3 length equals 14 residues. The junction had 8 bases not matched to a gene; V was cut back by 6 bases and J by 7 bases. The CDR3 nucleotides read TGTGCCAGCAGCCTACAGGGGTCCTTCGGGGAGCTGTTTTTT. Residues: CASSLQGSFGELFF.

This chain links TRBV6-5 with TRBJ2-3; D is ambiguous. Trimming took off 2 bases at V and 0 bases at J, with 12 bases between the two ends. This CDR3 comprises 16 residues. Germline CDR1 is MNHEY and CDR2 is SVGAGI. CDR3 nucleotide sequence: TGTGCCAGCAGTTACAGTAAGAGTTTCAGCACAGATACGCAGTATTTT. It codes for CASSYSKSFSTDTQYF.

This chain connects TRBV5-4 to TRBJ1-1; 10 positions match TRBD1. V shed 3 bases and J 5 bases; nucleotides not matched to a gene: 13. CDR3 length: 17 residues. Looked up from germline, CDR1 is SGHNT and CDR2 is YYREEE (reference sequence). DNA of the CDR3: TGTGCCAGCAGCTCCGGCCGGGACAGGGGCCGTTATACTGAAGCTTTCTTT. The encoded protein is CASSSGRDRGRYTEAFF.

This sequence joins TRBV6-5 and TRBJ2-3; 8 nucleotides agree with TRBD1. CDR1 MNHEY and CDR2 SVGAGI come from the germline V gene. The CDR3 runs 15 residues. J was trimmed by 3 bases and V by 6 bases; bases with no gene match: 8. CDR3 region: CASRFQGARTDTQYF. The CDR3 DNA sequence: TGTGCCAGCAGATTCCAGGGGGCTAGGACAGATACGCAGTATTTT.

This clone came up a few times. This chain uses TRBV18 with TRBJ2-7, with TRBD1 matching 7 bases. V was pared by 6 bases and J by 3 bases, with 5 bases of the junction left unmatched. Germline CDR1 and CDR2: KGHSH and LQKENI. The CDR3 totals 13 residues. CDR3 in DNA: TGTGCCAGCTCCCGGGACAGCTTCTACGAGCAGTACTTC. This sequence encodes CASSRDSFYEQYF.

Relative to its sample, this clone is medium-sized. The rearrangement joins TRBV12-3 or TRBV12-4 to TRBJ1-4, with no clear D. With 4 bases removed from V and 5 bases from J, the gap between germline ends came to 8 bases. This CDR3 has 13 residues. CDR3 in DNA: TGTGCCAGCAGTTCGACGGGAAATGAAAAACTGTTTTTT. It specifies CASSSTGNEKLFF.

The CDR3 nucleotides read TGTGCCAGCAGCCAATTCCTGAGCAATCAGCCCCAGCATTTT. This encodes CASSQFLSNQPQHF. The genes are TRBV3-1 (or the pseudogene TRBV3-2) and TRBJ1-5; D is undetermined. The V end lost 2 bases, the J end lost 1 base, and 6 bases lay between the germline ends. Per the germline V gene, CDR1 is LGHDT and CDR2 is YNNKEL (reference sequence). This CDR3 has 14 amino acids.

This clone was picked up a small number of times. The chain joins TRBV28 to TRBJ1-1, with 7 bases that match TRBD1. The length of the CDR3 is 14 residues. V shed 8 bases, J shed 3 bases, and the junction held 9 bases outside the gene matches. The germline gives CDR1 MDHEN, CDR2 SYDVKM. DNA of the CDR3: TGTGCCAGCTACCCAGGGGGTCTTCACACTGAAGCTTTCTTT. Its protein is CASYPGGLHTEAFF.

The gene calls are TRBV2 and TRBJ1-4; possibly TRBD1 for D (6 bases). The CDR3 spans 16 residues. Germline V lookup: CDR1 SNHLY, CDR2 FYNNEI. Between the trimmed V and J ends, which lost 5 bases and 7 bases, there was a span of 20 bases. The CDR3, as DNA: TGTGCCAGCAGTCACGAGAGGGGGGTTTGGGCTGAAAAACTGTTTTTT. It codes for CASSHERGVWAEKLFF.

The CDR3 spells CASSGRKAAGNTIYF. In DNA form, the CDR3 reads TGTGCCAGCAGCGGCCGGAAGGCAGCTGGAAACACCATATATTTT. V usage is TRBV9 and J usage is TRBJ1-3; D remains unclear. CDR3 length: 15 residues. Trimming left V 3 bases short and J 2 bases short, with 12 bases between. Per the germline V gene, CDR1 is SGDLS and CDR2 is YYNGEE.

V usage is TRBV4-2 and J usage is TRBJ2-7, with 13 bases aligning to TRBD2. CDR1 LGHNA and CDR2 YNFKEQ come from the germline V gene. After removal of 0 bases from V and 2 bases from J, the junction contained 4 bases not matched to a gene. This CDR3 is 17 amino acids long. This CDR3 reads CASSQDPGTSGAYEQYF. The CDR3 DNA sequence: TGTGCCAGCAGCCAAGATCCAGGGACTAGCGGGGCCTACGAGCAGTACTTC.

This rearrangement joins TRBV9 to TRBJ1-2, with unresolved D. The CDR3 runs 14 residues. The V gene's germline CDR1 is SGDLS and CDR2 YYNGEE. Trimming cost V 0 bases and J 2 bases, with 8 bases left between them. Written as DNA, the CDR3 is TGTGCCAGCAGCGTAGGGTTTGGAAACTATGGCTACACCTTC. Amino acid sequence: CASSVGFGNYGYTF.

The chain uses TRBV28 and TRBJ2-1; D remains unclear. There are 11 residues in the CDR3. The V gene's germline CDR1 is MDHEN and CDR2 SYDVKM. The V end lost 2 bases, the J end lost 9 bases, and 5 bases lay between the germline ends. The CDR3 nucleotides are TGTGCCAGCAGTTTACGCGGTGAGCAGTTCTTC. Protein product: CASSLRGEQFF.

The chain carries TRBV5-6 and TRBJ2-2; TRBD1 aligns across 9 bases. The V segment lost 7 bases and the J segment 1 base; nucleotides outside the gene matches: 5. This CDR3 has 15 residues. In germline, CDR1 is SGHDT, CDR2 YYEEEE. The CDR3 DNA sequence: TGTGCCAGCGGCGACAGGGGGGAGAACACCGGGGAGCTGTTTTTT. Translated, it gives CASGDRGENTGELFF.

The rearrangement joins TRBV7-3 to TRBJ1-2; 8 nucleotides align to TRBD1. Trimming at V came to 5 bases and at J to 4 bases, leaving 3 bases not matched to a gene. Germline CDR1 and CDR2: SGHTA and FQGTGA. The CDR3 is made up of 13 amino acids. CDR3 sequence reads: CASSPGQGYGYTF. CDR3 in DNA: TGTGCCAGCAGCCCCGGACAGGGCTATGGCTACACCTTC.

In its sample, this clone is medium-sized. The chain is built from TRBV2 and TRBJ2-3; D ambiguous. The CDR3 runs 17 residues. Germline V gene data show CDR1 as SNHLY and CDR2 as FYNNEI. V was cut by 2 bases and J by 2 bases, with 17 bases left in between. CDR3 DNA: TGTGCCAGCAGTGAATTACCCGTCGCTTCCATCACAGATACGCAGTATTTT. Translated: CASSELPVASITDTQYF.

The CDR3 DNA reads as TGTGCCAGCAGCGAAGGGACTACCGCCTACGAGCAGTACTTC. Translating gives CASSEGTTAYEQYF. The chain recombines TRBV3-1 (or the pseudogene TRBV3-2) with TRBJ2-7; TRBD2 matches 7 bases. CDR1 is LGHDT, CDR2 YNNKEL, per germline (reference sequence). J gave up 2 bases and V 5 bases, and 6 bases lay outside the gene matches. The CDR3 is made up of 14 amino acids.

The chain recombines TRBV2 with TRBJ1-6; no clear D. Germline V gives CDR1 SNHLY, CDR2 FYNNEI. Deletions cut 6 bases from V and 6 bases from J, with 6 bases between. This CDR3 is 12 amino acids long. The CDR3 sequence: CASRKGNSPLHF. In DNA, the CDR3 is TGTGCCAGCAGGAAGGGTAATTCACCCCTCCACTTT.

This chain links TRBV28 with TRBJ2-2; 8 nucleotides align to TRBD2. Per germline, CDR1 MDHEN and CDR2 SYDVKM. The V gene end was trimmed by 3 bases and the J gene end by 4 bases; junction bases not matched to a gene: 10. CDR3 length: 17 amino acids. CDR3 loop: CASSLDPAGVSTGELFF. The CDR3 DNA reads TGTGCCAGCAGTTTGGATCCAGCGGGAGTGAGCACCGGGGAGCTGTTTTTT.

CDR3 nucleotides: TGTGCCAGCAGTTACTCCCGGGGGATCGAGCAGTACTTC. Residues: CASSYSRGIEQYF. J is TRBJ2-7 and V is TRBV6-2 or TRBV6-3; weak D call: TRBD2 (6 bases). V lost 0 bases and J 6 bases, leaving 9 bases between the germline ends. The CDR3 spans 13 residues. Germline CDR1 and CDR2: MNHEY and SVGEGT.